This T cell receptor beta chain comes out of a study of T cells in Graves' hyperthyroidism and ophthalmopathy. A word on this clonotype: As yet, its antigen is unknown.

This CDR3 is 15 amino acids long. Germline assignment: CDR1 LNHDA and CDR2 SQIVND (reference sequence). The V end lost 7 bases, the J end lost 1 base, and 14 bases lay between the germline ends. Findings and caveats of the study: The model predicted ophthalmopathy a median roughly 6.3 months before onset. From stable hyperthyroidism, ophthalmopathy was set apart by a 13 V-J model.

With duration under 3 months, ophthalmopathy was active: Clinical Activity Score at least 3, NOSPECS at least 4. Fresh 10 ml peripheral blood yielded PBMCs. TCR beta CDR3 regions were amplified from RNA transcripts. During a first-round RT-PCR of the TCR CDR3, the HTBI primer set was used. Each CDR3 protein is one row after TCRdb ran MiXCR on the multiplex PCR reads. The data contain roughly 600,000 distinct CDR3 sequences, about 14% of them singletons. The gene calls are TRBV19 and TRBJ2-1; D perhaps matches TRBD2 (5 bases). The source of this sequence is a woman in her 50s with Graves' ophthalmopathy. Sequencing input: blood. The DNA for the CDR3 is TGTGCCAGTAAAAGCGGAGAAAGGTCCTACAATGAGCAGTTCTTC. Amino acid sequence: CASKSGERSYNEQFF. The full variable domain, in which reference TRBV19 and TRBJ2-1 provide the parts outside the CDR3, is DGGITQSPKYLFRKEGQNVTLSCEQNLNHDAMYWYRQDPGQGLRLIYYSQIVNDFQKGDIAEGYSVSREKKESFPLTVTSAQKNPTAFYLCASKSGERSYNEQFFGPGTRLTVL.